The TCR beta chain described here comes from a study of CD8 T cells in ankylosing spondylitis. TCRdb fed the 5' RACE reads into MiXCR, producing one record per CDR3 protein. Of roughly 170,000 distinct CDR3 sequences in the sample, just over 9.5% are singletons; the top ten hold around 16%. In its sample, this clonotype was seen a few times. The CDR3 is 19 residues long. Germline V gives CDR1 DFQATT, CDR2 SNEGSKA (reference sequence). V trimming: 3 bases; J trimming: 0 bases; junction bases outside the gene matches: 18. Sequenced: blood, either unsorted or a sorted T cell fraction (not recorded which). The TCR was taken from a female donor with ankylosing spondylitis or in good health (not recorded which). This chain uses TRBV20-1 with TRBJ2-3; TRBD2 aligns across 7 bases. The CDR3: CSARTGGGAQYGSTDTQYF. The CDR3 DNA is TGCAGTGCTAGGACCGGGGGAGGGGCGCAGTATGGGAGCACAGATACGCAGTATTTT.